The rows below give T cell receptor beta chains drawn from one sample of a study of T cell repertoires in cytomegalovirus infection. TCRdb recomputed calls from the reads with MiXCR, one row per CDR3 protein. The sample shows about 140,000 distinct CDR3 sequences, 5.5% to 7% of them seen only once. The sequenced material came from PBMCs. Receptors originate from a human donor in good health (CMV status not recorded). Some clones in this sample may be carry-over from other donors' samples. CDR3s include the opening cysteine and the closing phenylalanine or tryptophan. D genes are given only for firm matches. A clone size is listed for some rows: how often the clone was seen (once, few, many), or a class if it is expanded.

v_gene	abundance	d_gene	j_gene	len	CDR3aa	CDR3nt
TRBV25-1	many	.	TRBJ1-5	13	CASSDRLNQPQHF	TGTGCCAGCAGTGACAGGCTTAATCAGCCCCAGCATTTT
TRBV7-2	many	TRBD1	TRBJ2-5	16	CASSLVPTGGSETQYF	TGTGCCAGCAGCTTGGTCCCCACAGGGGGCTCGGAGACCCAGTACTTC
TRBV29-1	.	TRBD1	TRBJ1-1	12	CSVHNYRGEAFF	TGCAGCGTTCACAACTACAGGGGTGAAGCTTTCTTT
TRBV28	many	.	TRBJ1-5	14	CASSSRTGNQPQHF	TGTGCCAGCAGTTCGCGGACGGGAAATCAGCCCCAGCATTTT
TRBV6-1	many	.	TRBJ2-5	15	CASGRRGGVGETQYF	TGTGCCAGCGGACGACGCGGAGGGGTGGGAGAGACCCAGTACTTC
TRBV18	.	.	TRBJ2-3	15	CASSPTGPSTDTQYF	TGTGCCAGCTCACCAACGGGCCCCAGCACAGATACGCAGTATTTT
TRBV27	many	.	TRBJ1-2	14	CASSPRGGEGGYTF	TGTGCCAGCAGCCCTAGGGGGGGAGAAGGTGGCTACACCTTC
TRBV27	few	.	TRBJ2-7	16	CASSLGSGRGVYEQYF	TGTGCCAGCAGCTTGGGGAGCGGCAGGGGCGTCTACGAGCAGTACTTC
TRBV28	few	TRBD2	TRBJ2-7	12	CASTSGNYEQYF	TGTGCTTCGACTAGCGGGAACTACGAGCAGTACTTC
TRBV7-3	.	.	TRBJ1-1	15	CASSLEGTANTEAFF	TGTGCCAGCAGCTTAGAAGGAACGGCGAACACTGAAGCTTTCTTT
TRBV12-3/TRBV12-4	many	.	TRBJ1-2	13	CASSFGRVDGYTF	TGTGCCAGCAGTTTCGGCAGGGTGGACGGCTACACCTTC
TRBV6-2/TRBV6-3	many	.	TRBJ2-4	17	CASSYRATEVAKNIQYF	TGTGCCAGCAGTTATCGGGCGACAGAAGTAGCCAAAAACATTCAGTACTTC
TRBV7-2	many	TRBD1	TRBJ2-7	13	CASSFDRVYEQYF	TGTGCCAGCAGCTTTGACAGGGTCTACGAGCAGTACTTC
TRBV6-6	few	.	TRBJ2-2	15	CASSFRSADTGELFF	TGTGCCAGCAGTTTCAGAAGCGCGGACACCGGGGAGCTGTTTTTT
TRBV7-2	few	.	TRBJ1-6	19	CASSLAVDKFSVGNSPLHF	TGTGCCAGCAGCTTAGCAGTGGACAAATTCTCGGTCGGGAATTCACCCCTCCACTTT
TRBV4-3	.	.	TRBJ1-5	13	CASSQSQTQPQHF	TGCGCCAGCAGCCAATCCCAAACTCAGCCCCAGCATTTT
TRBV7-2	many	.	TRBJ2-3	13	CASSWGYTDTQYF	TGTGCCAGCAGCTGGGGTTACACAGATACGCAGTATTTT
TRBV5-8	few	TRBD1	TRBJ1-2	16	CASSSWTGGINYGYTF	TGTGCCAGCAGCTCTTGGACAGGGGGGATAAACTATGGCTACACCTTC
TRBV10-3	few	TRBD1	TRBJ2-3	14	CAIRGGTSTDTQYF	TGTGCCATCAGAGGGGGCACTAGCACAGATACGCAGTATTTT
TRBV2	few	.	TRBJ1-4	15	CASRAGQGSFEKLFF	TGTGCCAGCAGGGCTGGGCAGGGGTCGTTCGAAAAACTGTTTTTT
TRBV3-1	few	TRBD1	TRBJ2-3	15	CASSPGQGFTDTQYF	TGTGCCAGCAGCCCGGGACAGGGGTTCACAGATACGCAGTATTTT
TRBV7-9	many	.	TRBJ1-3	16	CASSLVSGTTGNTIYF	TGTGCCAGCAGCTTAGTGTCCGGGACAACTGGAAACACCATATATTTT
TRBV5-1	few	TRBD1	TRBJ2-7	14	CASSTGQDPYEQYF	TGCGCCAGCAGCACCGGACAGGATCCATACGAGCAGTACTTC
TRBV6-2/TRBV6-3	many	.	TRBJ2-7	11	CASSSIYEQYF	TGTGCCAGCAGTTCTATCTACGAGCAGTACTTC
TRBV7-9	.	.	TRBJ2-4	14	CASSPPLAKNIQYF	TGTGCCAGCAGTCCACCCTTAGCCAAAAACATTCAGTACTTC
TRBV29-1	many	.	TRBJ1-1	13	CSVEARVITEAFF	TGCAGCGTTGAGGCGCGAGTAATAACTGAAGCTTTCTTT
TRBV9	.	TRBD1	TRBJ1-2	15	CASSSTFDRDLGYTF	TGTGCCAGCAGCTCGACGTTTGACAGGGATCTTGGCTACACCTTC
TRBV12-3/TRBV12-4	many	TRBD1	TRBJ1-4	14	CASSLTGGAEKLFF	TGTGCCAGCAGTTTGACAGGGGGCGCAGAAAAACTGTTTTTT
TRBV7-2	many	TRBD1	TRBJ1-5	15	CASRTDRGSNQPQHF	TGTGCCAGCAGAACAGACAGGGGAAGCAATCAGCCCCAGCATTTT
TRBV15	.	TRBD1	TRBJ1-2	17	CATSRDWRQGLDYGYTF	TGTGCCACCAGCAGAGATTGGAGACAGGGGTTGGACTATGGCTACACCTTC
TRBV20-1	few	.	TRBJ2-3	13	CSVIPPGLNTQYF	TGCAGTGTCATCCCTCCGGGACTGAATACGCAGTATTTT
TRBV5-1	many	TRBD1	TRBJ1-5	15	CASSPGQGGYQPQHF	TGCGCCAGCAGCCCGGGACAGGGAGGATATCAGCCCCAGCATTTT
TRBV6-2/TRBV6-3	many	.	TRBJ2-7	15	CASSYSPGAGYEQYF	TGTGCCAGCAGTTACTCCCCCGGAGCGGGCTACGAGCAGTACTTC
TRBV9	.	TRBD2	TRBJ2-3	21	CASSDVAGGPHVYPSTDTQYF	TGTGCCAGCAGCGATGTAGCGGGGGGACCTCACGTGTACCCTAGCACAGATACGCAGTATTTT
TRBV11-1	.	.	TRBJ2-7	15	CASSLMEGLRYEQYF	TGTGCCAGCAGCTTAATGGAGGGTCTTCGCTACGAGCAGTACTTC
TRBV7-2	many	TRBD1	TRBJ1-3	15	CASSSGQDSGNTIYF	TGTGCCAGCAGCTCGGGACAGGACTCTGGAAACACCATATATTTT
TRBV29-1	few	.	TRBJ2-3	17	CSVEISRGGSGTDTQYF	TGCAGCGTTGAAATTAGTCGTGGGGGGTCCGGCACAGATACGCAGTATTTT
TRBV7-9	many	TRBD2	TRBJ2-3	15	CASSIAGGLTDTQYF	TGTGCCAGCAGCATAGCGGGGGGGCTCACAGATACGCAGTATTTT